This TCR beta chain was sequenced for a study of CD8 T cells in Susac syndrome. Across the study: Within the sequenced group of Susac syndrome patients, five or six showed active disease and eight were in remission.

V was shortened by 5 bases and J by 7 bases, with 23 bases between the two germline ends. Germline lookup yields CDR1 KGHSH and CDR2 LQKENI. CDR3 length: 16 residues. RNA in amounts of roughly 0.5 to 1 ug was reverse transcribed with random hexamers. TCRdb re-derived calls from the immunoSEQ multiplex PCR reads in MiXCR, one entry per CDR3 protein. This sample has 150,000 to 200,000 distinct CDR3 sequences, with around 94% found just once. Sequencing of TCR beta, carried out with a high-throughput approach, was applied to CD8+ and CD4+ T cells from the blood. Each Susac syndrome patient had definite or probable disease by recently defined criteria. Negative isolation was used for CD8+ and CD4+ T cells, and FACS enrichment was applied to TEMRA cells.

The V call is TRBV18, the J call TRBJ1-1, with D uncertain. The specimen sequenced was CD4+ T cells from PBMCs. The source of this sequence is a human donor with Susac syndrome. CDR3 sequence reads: CASSANLAGGSDEAFF. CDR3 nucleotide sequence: TGTGCCAGCTCAGCAAACCTCGCAGGTGGTTCTGATGAAGCTTTCTTT.